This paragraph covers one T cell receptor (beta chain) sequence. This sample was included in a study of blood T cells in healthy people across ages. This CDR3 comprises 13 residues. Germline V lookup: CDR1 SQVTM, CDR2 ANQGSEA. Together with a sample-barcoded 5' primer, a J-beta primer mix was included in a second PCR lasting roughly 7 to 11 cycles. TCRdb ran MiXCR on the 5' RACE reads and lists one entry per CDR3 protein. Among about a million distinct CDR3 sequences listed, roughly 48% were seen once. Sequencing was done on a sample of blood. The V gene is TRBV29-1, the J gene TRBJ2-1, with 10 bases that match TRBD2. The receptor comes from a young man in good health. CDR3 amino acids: CSQRGGGHNEQFF. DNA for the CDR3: TGCAGTCAGCGGGGGGGCGGGCACAATGAGCAGTTCTTC.